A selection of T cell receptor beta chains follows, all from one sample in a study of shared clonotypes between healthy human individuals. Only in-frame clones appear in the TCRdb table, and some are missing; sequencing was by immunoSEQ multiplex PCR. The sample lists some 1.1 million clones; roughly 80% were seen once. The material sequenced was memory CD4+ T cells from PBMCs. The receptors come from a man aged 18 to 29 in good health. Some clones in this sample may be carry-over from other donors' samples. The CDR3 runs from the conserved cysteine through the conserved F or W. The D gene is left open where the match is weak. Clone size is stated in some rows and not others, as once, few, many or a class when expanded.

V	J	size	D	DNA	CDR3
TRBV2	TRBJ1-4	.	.	TGTGCCAGCAGTGAATCCCATGGGGGCGAAAAACTGTTTTTT	CASSESHGGEKLFF
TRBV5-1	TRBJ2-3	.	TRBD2	TGCGCCAGCAGGGAGACTAGCGGGAACACAGATACGCAGTATTTT	CASRETSGNTDTQYF
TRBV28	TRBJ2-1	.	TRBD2	TGTGCCAGCAGGGGGGGGAGGGCCAAGTCCTACAATGAGCAGTTCTTC	CASRGGRAKSYNEQFF
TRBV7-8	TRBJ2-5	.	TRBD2	TGTGCCAGCAGCTTCCCAGCGGGAGGGCGAGTGACCCAGTACTTC	CASSFPAGGRVTQYF
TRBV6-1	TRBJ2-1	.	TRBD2	TGTGCCGCCCTAGCGGGTTCAGGCTACAATGAGCAGTTCTTC	CAALAGSGYNEQFF
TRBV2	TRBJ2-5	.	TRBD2	TGTGCCAGCAGTGGGGCTAGCGGGAGGGTCCTGGAGACCCAGTACTTC	CASSGASGRVLETQYF
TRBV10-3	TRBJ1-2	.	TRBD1	TGTGCCATCAGTGGGACAGGGAAAGGCTACACCTTC	CAISGTGKGYTF
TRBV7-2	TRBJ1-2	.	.	TGTGCCAGCAGCTTACGACCCGGGGGGAGGGGAGGAACCTATGGCTACACCTTC	CASSLRPGGRGGTYGYTF
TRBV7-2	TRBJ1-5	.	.	TGTGCCAGCAGCCCCTTGTCGGACAGAGGTCAGCCCCAGCATTTT	CASSPLSDRGQPQHF
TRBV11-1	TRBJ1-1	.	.	TGTGCCAGCAGCTTAGCTGGGGCGAAAGCTTTCTTT	CASSLAGAKAFF
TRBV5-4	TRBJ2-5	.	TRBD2	TGTGCCAGCAGCTCCGGGACTAGCGGGCAAGAGACCCAGTACTTC	CASSSGTSGQETQYF
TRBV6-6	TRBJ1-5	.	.	TGTGCCAGCAGTTACCCCGGGGGGGATCAGCCCCAGCATTTT	CASSYPGGDQPQHF
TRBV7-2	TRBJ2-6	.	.	TGTGCCAGCAGCCCCCAGGGTTTAGGGGCCAACGTCCTGACTTTC	CASSPQGLGANVLTF
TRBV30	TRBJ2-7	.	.	TGTGCCTGGAGTGTACTAGCCCGAGACGAGCAGTACTTC	CAWSVLARDEQYF
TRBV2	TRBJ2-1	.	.	TGTGCCAGCAGGCTGACTGGCTCCTACAATGAGCAGTTCTTC	CASRLTGSYNEQFF
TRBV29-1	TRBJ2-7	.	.	TGCAGCGTTGAAGGGAGGAAAGGGTCCCACGAGCAGTACTTC	CSVEGRKGSHEQYF
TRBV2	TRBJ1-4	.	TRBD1	TGTGCCAGCAGTCGTGACAGGGCAGGAGATGAAAAACTGTTTTTT	CASSRDRAGDEKLFF
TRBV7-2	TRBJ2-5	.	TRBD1	TGTGCCAGCAGCTCCTACAGGGGGCCGCGGGAGACCCAGTACTTC	CASSSYRGPRETQYF
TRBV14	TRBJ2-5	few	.	TGTGCCAGCAGCCCACTGAAAAACCCAGGCAGGCAGGGGGAGACCCAGTACTTC	CASSPLKNPGRQGETQYF
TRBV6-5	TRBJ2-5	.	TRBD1	TGTGCCAGCAGCCTTGGACAGGCTACCCAAGAGACCCAGTACTTC	CASSLGQATQETQYF
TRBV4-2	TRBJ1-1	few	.	TGTGCCAGCAGCCAAGGCCCGACAGTTCCTGAAGCTTTCTTT	CASSQGPTVPEAFF
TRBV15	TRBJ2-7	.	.	TGTGCCACCAGCAGAGATGGGTCTCGATCCTACGAGCAGTACTTC	CATSRDGSRSYEQYF
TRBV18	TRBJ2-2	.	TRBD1	TGTGCCAGCTCCCCTCTACAGGGGGACACCGGGGAGCTGTTTTTT	CASSPLQGDTGELFF
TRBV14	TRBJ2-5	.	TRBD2	TGTGCCAGCAGCCTAGCGGGATTGCAAGAGACCCAGTACTTC	CASSLAGLQETQYF
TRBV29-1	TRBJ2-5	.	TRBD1	TGCAGCGCAGCGGACAGGGGGCCTGGTGAGACCCAGTACTTC	CSAADRGPGETQYF
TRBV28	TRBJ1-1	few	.	TGTGCCAGCAGTGGCGGGAGAATGAACACTGAAGCTTTCTTT	CASSGGRMNTEAFF
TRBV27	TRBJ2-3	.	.	TGTGCCAGCAGTTTATCGAGCACAGATACGCAGTATTTT	CASSLSSTDTQYF
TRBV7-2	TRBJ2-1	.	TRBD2	TGTGCCAGCAGCTTAAGACAGCGGGAGGCAAGGCGCAATGAGCAGTTCTTC	CASSLRQREARRNEQFF
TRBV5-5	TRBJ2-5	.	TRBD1	TGTGCCAGCAGCCCACGGCAGGGGGCACGGCAAGAGACCCAGTACTTC	CASSPRQGARQETQYF
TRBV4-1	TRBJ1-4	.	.	TGCGCCAGCAGCCAAGATGATCCAGCCGCTCTGTTTTTT	CASSQDDPAALFF
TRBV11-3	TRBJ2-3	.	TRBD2	TGTGCCAGCAGCTTAAGTAGCGGGAGCACAGATACGCAGTATTTT	CASSLSSGSTDTQYF
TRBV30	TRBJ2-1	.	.	TGTGCCTGGAGTCCCTCGACTGAGCAGTTCTTC	CAWSPSTEQFF
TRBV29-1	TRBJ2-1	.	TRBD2	TGCAGCGTTCGTCTAGCGGGTTCTGAGCAGTTCTTC	CSVRLAGSEQFF
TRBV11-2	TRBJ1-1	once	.	TGTGCCAGCAGCCGGGGCGATCGGAACACTGAAGCTTTCTTT	CASSRGDRNTEAFF
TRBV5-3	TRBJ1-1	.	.	TGTGCCAGAATTCTGGACTTATCCCCATCGAACACTGAAGCTTTCTTT	CARILDLSPSNTEAFF
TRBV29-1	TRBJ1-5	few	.	TGCAGCGTTGGGGGGGTAGGGGAAGGGCCCCAGCATTTT	CSVGGVGEGPQHF
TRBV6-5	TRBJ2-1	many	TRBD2	TGTGCCAGCGGTGATAGCGGGAGCTCGGAGTTCTTC	CASGDSGSSEFF
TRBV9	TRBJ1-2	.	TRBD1	TGTGCCAGCAGCGCTATCGACAGGGCAATGGAGGGCTACACCTTC	CASSAIDRAMEGYTF
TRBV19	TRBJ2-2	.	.	TGTGCCAGTAGTAACGTTGGGAGAGACACCGGGGAGCTGTTTTTT	CASSNVGRDTGELFF
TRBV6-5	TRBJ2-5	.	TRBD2	TGTGCCAGCCGGGCCTGGGGGACTAGCGGGAGTCACCAGTACTTC	CASRAWGTSGSHQYF
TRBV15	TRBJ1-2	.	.	TGTGCCACCAGCAGAGGGTTGCAGGATGGCTACACCTTC	CATSRGLQDGYTF
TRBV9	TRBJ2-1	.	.	TGTGCCAGCAGCGTAGACGGCCGCTCCTACAATGAGCAGTTCTTC	CASSVDGRSYNEQFF
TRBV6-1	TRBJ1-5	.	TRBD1	TGTGCCAGCAGTGGGACAGGGGGAAGGGATCAGCCCCAGCATTTT	CASSGTGGRDQPQHF
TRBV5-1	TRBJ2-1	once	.	TGCGCCAGCAGGACGGGCGTTGGGAGAAATGAGCAGTTCTTC	CASRTGVGRNEQFF
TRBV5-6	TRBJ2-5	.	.	TGTGCCAGCAGCTTAGGGGGTCCGTTCCAAGAGACCCAGTACTTC	CASSLGGPFQETQYF
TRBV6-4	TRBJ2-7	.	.	TGTGCCAGCAAGGTTGGCTCAGGGGCGAGATTATACGAGCAGTACTTC	CASKVGSGARLYEQYF
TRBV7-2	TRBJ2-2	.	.	TGTGCCAGCAGCACATTCGGACAGACCGGGGAGCTGTTTTTT	CASSTFGQTGELFF
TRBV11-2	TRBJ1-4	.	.	TGTGCCAGCAGTTGGTCACCAACTAATGAAAAACTGTTTTTT	CASSWSPTNEKLFF
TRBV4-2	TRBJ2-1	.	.	TGTGCCAGCAGCCAAGATGGCCCCGCCTACAATGAGCAGTTCTTC	CASSQDGPAYNEQFF
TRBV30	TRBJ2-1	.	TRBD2	TGTGCCTGGACTAGCGGGAGACGGGACAATGAGCAGTTCTTC	CAWTSGRRDNEQFF
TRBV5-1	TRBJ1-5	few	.	TGCGCCAGCAGCCCGGAGGGGGGGGGCCAGCCCCAGCATTTT	CASSPEGGGQPQHF
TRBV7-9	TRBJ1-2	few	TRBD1	TGTGCCAGCAGCGCGACCGGGACAGGGTTTAATGGCTACACCTTC	CASSATGTGFNGYTF
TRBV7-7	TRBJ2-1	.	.	TGTGCCAGCAGCTTAGGGCAGGACAATGAGCAGTTCTTC	CASSLGQDNEQFF
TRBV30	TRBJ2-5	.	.	TGTGCCTGGCTCCCGCGAACCGGCGGCGAGACCCAGTACTTC	CAWLPRTGGETQYF
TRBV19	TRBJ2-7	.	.	TGTGCCAGTAGTATCTCCCGGACAGCAGGGGAGCAGTACTTC	CASSISRTAGEQYF
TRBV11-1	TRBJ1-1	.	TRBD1	TGTGCCAGCAGCTTTTCGGGGACAGGGGGAACTGAAGCTTTCTTT	CASSFSGTGGTEAFF